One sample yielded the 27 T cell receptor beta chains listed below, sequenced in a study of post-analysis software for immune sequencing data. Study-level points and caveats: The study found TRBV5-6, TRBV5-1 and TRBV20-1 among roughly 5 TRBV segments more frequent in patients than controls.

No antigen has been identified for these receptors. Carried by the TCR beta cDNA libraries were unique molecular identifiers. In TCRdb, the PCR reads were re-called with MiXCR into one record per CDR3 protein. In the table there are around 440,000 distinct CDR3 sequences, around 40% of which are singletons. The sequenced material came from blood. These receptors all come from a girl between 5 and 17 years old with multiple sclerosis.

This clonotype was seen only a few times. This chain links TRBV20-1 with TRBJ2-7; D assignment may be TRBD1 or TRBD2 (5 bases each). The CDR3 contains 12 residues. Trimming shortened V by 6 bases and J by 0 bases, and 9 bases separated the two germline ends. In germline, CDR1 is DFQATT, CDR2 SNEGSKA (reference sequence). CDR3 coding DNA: TGCAGTGCCGGGACGGGCTCCTACGAGCAGTACTTC. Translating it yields CSAGTGSYEQYF.

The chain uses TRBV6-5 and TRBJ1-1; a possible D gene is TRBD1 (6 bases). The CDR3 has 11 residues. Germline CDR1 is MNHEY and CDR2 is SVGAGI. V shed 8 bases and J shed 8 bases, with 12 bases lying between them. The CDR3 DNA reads TGTGCCAGCGCCAGGGGTCTGGAAGCTTTCTTT. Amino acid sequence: CASARGLEAFF.

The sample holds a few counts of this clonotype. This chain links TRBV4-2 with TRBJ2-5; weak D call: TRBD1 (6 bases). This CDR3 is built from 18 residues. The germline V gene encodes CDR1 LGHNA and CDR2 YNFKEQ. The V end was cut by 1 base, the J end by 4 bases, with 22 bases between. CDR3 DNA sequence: TGTGCCAGCAGCCAAGCTGGGGGCCTAGTACTCTCATCAGAGACCCAGTACTTC. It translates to CASSQAGGLVLSSETQYF.

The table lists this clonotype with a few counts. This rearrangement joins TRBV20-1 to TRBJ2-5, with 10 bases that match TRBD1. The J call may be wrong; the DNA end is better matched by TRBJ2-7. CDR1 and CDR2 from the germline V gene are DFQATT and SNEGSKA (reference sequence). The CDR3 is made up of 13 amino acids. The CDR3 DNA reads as TGCAGTGCTAGCCGGGACAGGGGCGACGAGCAGTACTTC. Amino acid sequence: CSASRDRGDEQYF.

CDR3 amino acids: CITGTGITHEQYF. In DNA form, the CDR3 reads TGCATTACCGGGACAGGGATAACACACGAGCAGTACTTC. The chain is built from TRBV20-1 and TRBJ2-7; 9 bases align to TRBD1. Germline V gene data show CDR1 as DFQATT and CDR2 as SNEGSKA (reference sequence). CDR3 size: 13 residues.

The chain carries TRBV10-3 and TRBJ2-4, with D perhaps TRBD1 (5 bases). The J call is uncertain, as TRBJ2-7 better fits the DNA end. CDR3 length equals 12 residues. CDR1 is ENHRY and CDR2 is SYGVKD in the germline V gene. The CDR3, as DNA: TGTGCCAGCCAGGACAACTTCTACGAGCAGTACTTC. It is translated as CASQDNFYEQYF.

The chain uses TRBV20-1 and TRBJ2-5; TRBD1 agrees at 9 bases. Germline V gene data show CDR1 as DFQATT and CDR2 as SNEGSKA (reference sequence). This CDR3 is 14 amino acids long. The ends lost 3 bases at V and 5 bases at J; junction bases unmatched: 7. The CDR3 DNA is TGCAGTGCTAGGAGGGACAGGGACCGGGAGACCCAGTACTTC. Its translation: CSARRDRDRETQYF.

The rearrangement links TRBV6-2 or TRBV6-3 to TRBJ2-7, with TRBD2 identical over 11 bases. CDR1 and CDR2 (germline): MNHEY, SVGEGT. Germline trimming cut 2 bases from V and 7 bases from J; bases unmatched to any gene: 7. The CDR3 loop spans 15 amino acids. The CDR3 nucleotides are TGTGCCAGCAGTTACCCCCTAGCGGGAGGTCGGGAGCAGTACTTC. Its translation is CASSYPLAGGREQYF.

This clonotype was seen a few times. The CDR3: CSVGDRANEQYF. The CDR3 DNA is TGCAGCGTTGGGGACAGGGCCAACGAGCAGTACTTC. This chain joins TRBV29-1 and TRBJ2-7; TRBD1 agrees at 9 bases. Germline lookup yields CDR1 SQVTM and CDR2 ANQGSEA. V lost 4 bases to trimming and J lost 5 bases; unmatched junction nucleotides: 3. The CDR3 has 12 residues.

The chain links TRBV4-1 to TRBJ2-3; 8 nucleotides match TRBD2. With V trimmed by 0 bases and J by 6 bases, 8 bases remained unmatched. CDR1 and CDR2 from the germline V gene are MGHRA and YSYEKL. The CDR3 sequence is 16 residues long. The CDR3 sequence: CASSQEDAGGEDTQYF. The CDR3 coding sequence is TGCGCCAGCAGCCAAGAGGACGCGGGGGGCGAGGATACGCAGTATTTT.

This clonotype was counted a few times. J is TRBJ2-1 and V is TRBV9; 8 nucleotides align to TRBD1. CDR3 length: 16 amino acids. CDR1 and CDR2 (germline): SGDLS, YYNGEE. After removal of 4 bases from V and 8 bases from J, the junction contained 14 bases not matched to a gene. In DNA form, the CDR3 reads TGTGCCAGCAGCACTCGAGAGGACAGGGCCTGGGATGAGCAGTTCTTC. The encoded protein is CASSTREDRAWDEQFF.

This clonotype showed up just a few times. For the CDR3, the DNA is TGTGCCAGCAGTTGGACCGGGACAGGGAAGGGCTATGGCTACACCTTC. This codes for CASSWTGTGKGYGYTF. The chain is built from TRBV12-3 or TRBV12-4 and TRBJ1-2; 9 positions agree with TRBD1. Trimming cost V 4 bases and J 4 bases; bases outside gene matches: 10. The CDR3 length is 16 residues.

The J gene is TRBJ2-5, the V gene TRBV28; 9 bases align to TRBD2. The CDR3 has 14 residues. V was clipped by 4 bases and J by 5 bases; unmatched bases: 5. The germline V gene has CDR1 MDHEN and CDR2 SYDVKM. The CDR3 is CASSSSSGTETQYF. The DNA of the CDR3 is TGTGCCAGCAGTTCATCTAGCGGGACGGAGACCCAGTACTTC.

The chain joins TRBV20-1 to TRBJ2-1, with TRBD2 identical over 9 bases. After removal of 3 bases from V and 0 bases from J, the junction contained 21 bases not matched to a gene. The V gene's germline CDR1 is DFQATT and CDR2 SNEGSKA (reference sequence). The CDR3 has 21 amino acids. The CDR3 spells CSARDSGGTSSPSSSYNEQFF. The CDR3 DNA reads TGCAGTGCTAGGGACTCCGGCGGGACTAGCTCGCCATCGAGCTCCTACAATGAGCAGTTCTTC.

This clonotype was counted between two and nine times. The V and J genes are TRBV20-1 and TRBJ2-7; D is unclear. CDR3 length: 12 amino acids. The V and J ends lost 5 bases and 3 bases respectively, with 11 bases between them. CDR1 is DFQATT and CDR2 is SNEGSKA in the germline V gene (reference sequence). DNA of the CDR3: TGCAGTGCTGCCCCCTTTGGCTACGAGCAGTACTTC. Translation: CSAAPFGYEQYF.

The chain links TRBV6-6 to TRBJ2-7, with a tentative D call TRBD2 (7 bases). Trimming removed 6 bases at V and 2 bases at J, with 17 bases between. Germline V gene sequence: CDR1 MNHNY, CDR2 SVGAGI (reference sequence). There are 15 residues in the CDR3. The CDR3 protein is CASSLGRGVTYEQYF. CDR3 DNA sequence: TGTGCCAGCAGCCTAGGGAGGGGGGTTACCTACGAGCAGTACTTC.

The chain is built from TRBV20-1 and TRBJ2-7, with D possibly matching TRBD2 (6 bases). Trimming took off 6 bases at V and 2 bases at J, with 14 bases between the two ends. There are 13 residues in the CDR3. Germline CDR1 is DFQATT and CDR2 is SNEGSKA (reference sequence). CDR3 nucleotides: TGCAGTGCCCGAAGGGAGGCGACCTACGAGCAGTACTTC. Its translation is CSARREATYEQYF.

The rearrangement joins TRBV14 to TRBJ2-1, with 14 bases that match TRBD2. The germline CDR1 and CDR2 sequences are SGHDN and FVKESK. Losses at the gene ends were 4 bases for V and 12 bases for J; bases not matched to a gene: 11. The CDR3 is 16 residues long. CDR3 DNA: TGTGCCAGCAGCCTAGGCTTCGGGACTAGCGGGAGAGGGCAGTTCTTC. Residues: CASSLGFGTSGRGQFF.

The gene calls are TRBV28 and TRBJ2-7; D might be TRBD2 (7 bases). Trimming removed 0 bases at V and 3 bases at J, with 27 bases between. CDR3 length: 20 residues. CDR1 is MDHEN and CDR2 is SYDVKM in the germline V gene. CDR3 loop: CASSLWGSRGLLATNYEQYF. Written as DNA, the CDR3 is TGTGCCAGCAGTTTATGGGGTTCGCGGGGGCTACTAGCGACAAACTACGAGCAGTACTTC. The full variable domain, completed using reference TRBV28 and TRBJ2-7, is DVKVTQSSRYLVKRTGEKVFLECVQDMDHENMFWYRQDPGLGLRLIYFSYDVKMKEKGDIPEGYSVSREKKERFSLILESASTNQTSMYLCASSLWGSRGLLATNYEQYFGPGTRLTVT.

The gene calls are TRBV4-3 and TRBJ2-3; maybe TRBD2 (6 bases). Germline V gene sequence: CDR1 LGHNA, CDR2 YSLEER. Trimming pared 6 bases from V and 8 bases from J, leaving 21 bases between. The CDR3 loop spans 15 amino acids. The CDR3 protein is CASSQKTSGYRTQYF. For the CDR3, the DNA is TGCGCCAGCAGTCAAAAAACAAGCGGGTATCGTACGCAGTATTTT.

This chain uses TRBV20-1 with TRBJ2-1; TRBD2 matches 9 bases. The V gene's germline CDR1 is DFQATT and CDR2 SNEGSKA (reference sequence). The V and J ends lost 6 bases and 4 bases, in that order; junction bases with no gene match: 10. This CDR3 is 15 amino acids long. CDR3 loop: CSASYGGRGYNEQFF. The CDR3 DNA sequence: TGCAGTGCCAGTTATGGCGGGAGGGGGTACAATGAGCAGTTCTTC.

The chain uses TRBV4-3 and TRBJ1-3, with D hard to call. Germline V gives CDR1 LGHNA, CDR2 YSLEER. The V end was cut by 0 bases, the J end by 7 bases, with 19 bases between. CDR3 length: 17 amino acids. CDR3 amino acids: CASSQDVLPASWNTIYF. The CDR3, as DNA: TGCGCCAGCAGCCAAGATGTGTTGCCAGCCTCTTGGAACACCATATATTTT.

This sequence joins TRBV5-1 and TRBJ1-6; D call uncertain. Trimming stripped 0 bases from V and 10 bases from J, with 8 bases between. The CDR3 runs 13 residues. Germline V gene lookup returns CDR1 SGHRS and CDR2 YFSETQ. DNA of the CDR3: TGCGCCAGCAGCTTGGATTCTTTCTCACCCCTCCACTTT. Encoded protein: CASSLDSFSPLHF.

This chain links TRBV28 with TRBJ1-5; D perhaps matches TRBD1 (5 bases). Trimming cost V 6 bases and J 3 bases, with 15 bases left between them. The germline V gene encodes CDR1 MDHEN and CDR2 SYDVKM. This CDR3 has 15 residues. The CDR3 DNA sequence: TGTGCCAGCAGACAAACCGGGACCCACAATCAGCCCCAGCATTTT. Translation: CASRQTGTHNQPQHF.

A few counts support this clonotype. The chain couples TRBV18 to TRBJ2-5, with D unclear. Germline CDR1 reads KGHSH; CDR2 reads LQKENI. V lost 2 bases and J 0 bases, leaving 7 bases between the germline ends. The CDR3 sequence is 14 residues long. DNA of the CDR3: TGTGCCAGCTCACCAGTGTCAGACCAAGAGACCCAGTACTTC. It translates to CASSPVSDQETQYF.

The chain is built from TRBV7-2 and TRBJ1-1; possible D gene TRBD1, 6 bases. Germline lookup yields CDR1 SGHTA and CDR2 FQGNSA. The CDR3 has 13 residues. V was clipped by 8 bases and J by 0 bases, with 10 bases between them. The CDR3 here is CASVGQMNTEAFF. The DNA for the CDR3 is TGTGCCAGCGTCGGACAGATGAACACTGAAGCTTTCTTT.

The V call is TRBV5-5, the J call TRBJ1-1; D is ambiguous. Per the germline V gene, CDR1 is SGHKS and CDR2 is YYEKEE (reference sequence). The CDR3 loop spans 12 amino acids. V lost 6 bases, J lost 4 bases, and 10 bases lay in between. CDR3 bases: TGTGCCAGCACTGTGGACGGCACTGAAGCTTTCTTT. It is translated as CASTVDGTEAFF.